The entry that follows covers one T cell receptor (beta chain) sequence. Profiled with immunoSEQ multiplex PCR; TCRdb holds only in-frame clones, not every one. The sample includes about 240,000 clones, around 89% of them seen just once. CDR3 size: 13 residues. With 4 bases clipped from V and 7 bases from J, the junction kept 6 bases outside the gene matches. Germline-derived CDR1 and CDR2 are SQVTM and ANQGSEA. Cohort placement rested on clinical history that participants reported themselves. The sample originates from a study of blood T cell repertoires in COVID-19. Whole-study context: Sample material is recorded as cDNA or gDNA derived from T cells, B-cell-depleted T cells, or PBMCs.

V gene TRBV29-1 combines with J gene TRBJ2-7; 11 positions match TRBD2. Sequences were obtained from PBMCs or T cells enriched from blood (not recorded which). This clonotype was sampled from a man aged 35-49 years who had recovered from COVID-19. In DNA form, the CDR3 reads TGCAGCGTTGGTCTAGCGGGAGGTCGTGAGCAGTACTTC. This sequence encodes CSVGLAGGREQYF.